The 9 T cell receptor beta chains in this list originate from one sample, sequenced in a study of blood T cells in healthy people across ages. Through a sample-barcoded 5' primer and a J-beta primer mix, a second PCR was run for roughly 7 to 12 cycles. Each CDR3 protein gets one entry after TCRdb re-called the 5' RACE reads with MiXCR. The repertoire holds about 380,000 distinct CDR3 sequences, with roughly half as singletons. The sample comprised blood. All receptors come from a man aged 55 to 69 in good health.

V usage is TRBV20-1 and J usage is TRBJ2-3; D is undetermined. Germline CDR1 and CDR2: DFQATT and SNEGSKA (reference sequence). V lost 3 bases to trimming and J lost 3 bases, with 7 bases between them. The CDR3 sequence is 12 residues long. The CDR3 DNA reads as TGCAGTGCTAGTTTCAGTACAGATACGCAGTATTTT. Translating it yields CSASFSTDTQYF.

This clonotype was found many times. The chain recombines TRBV3-1 with TRBJ2-7, with D unclear. The V gene's germline CDR1 is LGHDT and CDR2 YNNKEL (reference sequence). CDR3 length: 12 residues. Between the trimmed V and J ends, which lost 2 bases and 6 bases, there was a span of 8 bases. CDR3 in amino acids: CASSQLLGEQYF. In nucleotides, the CDR3 is TGTGCCAGCAGCCAATTGCTCGGCGAGCAGTACTTC.

Only a few counts were recorded for this clonotype. The chain employs TRBV10-3 and TRBJ2-3; D is unresolved. The CDR3 is 14 residues long. Germline V gene lookup returns CDR1 ENHRY and CDR2 SYGVKD. V shed 0 bases and J shed 6 bases, with 10 bases lying between them. CDR3 nucleotides: TGTGCCATCAGTGAGTCGGCTCATCCGGATACGCAGTATTTT. Translating it yields CAISESAHPDTQYF.

V and J are TRBV4-3 and TRBJ2-2; 8 nucleotides line up with TRBD1. The germline CDR1 and CDR2 sequences are LGHNA and YSLEER. V lost 1 base, J lost 1 base, and 5 bases stayed unmatched. The CDR3 sequence is 17 residues long. The CDR3: CASSQVGRGRNTGELFF. The CDR3, as DNA: TGCGCCAGCAGCCAAGTAGGCAGGGGGCGGAACACCGGGGAGCTGTTTTTT.

The sample holds many counts of this clonotype. The gene calls are TRBV20-1 and TRBJ2-5, with D possibly matching TRBD1 (5 bases). The CDR3 consists of 15 residues. The V end was cut by 3 bases, the J end by 2 bases, with 16 bases between. Germline V gene data show CDR1 as DFQATT and CDR2 as SNEGSKA (reference sequence). The DNA of the CDR3 is TGCAGTGCTAGTCGGCCGGACAAGGGACAAGAGACCCAGTACTTC. Encoded protein: CSASRPDKGQETQYF.

The CDR3 bases are TGCAGTGCTGAAAGACTAGCGGGGTCCTACGAGCAGTACTTC. It yields the protein CSAERLAGSYEQYF. The chain links TRBV20-1 to TRBJ2-7, with 11 bases identical to TRBD2. The CDR3 runs 14 residues. Germline V lookup: CDR1 DFQATT, CDR2 SNEGSKA (reference sequence). V lost 5 bases to trimming and J lost 1 base; unmatched junction nucleotides: 4.

The genes are TRBV6-2 or TRBV6-3 and TRBJ1-6, with TRBD1 as a possible D gene (6 bases). The CDR3 is 15 amino acids. Germline V CDR1 and CDR2: MNHEY, SVGEGT. Trimming shortened V by 7 bases and J by 7 bases, and 17 bases separated the two germline ends. The CDR3 region has the DNA TGTGCCAGCACCGCCACAGGGACGGCGAATTCACCCCTCCACTTT. As protein: CASTATGTANSPLHF.

The rearrangement uses TRBV10-3 and TRBJ2-5; TRBD1 might be the D (5 bases). The J call is doubtful: the DNA matches TRBJ2-7 better. The CDR3 runs 16 residues. Germline V gives CDR1 ENHRY, CDR2 SYGVKD. In DNA form, the CDR3 reads TGTGCCATCAGTGAGTCGGTAGGGGCAGCTGAGTACGAGCAGTACTTC. Protein: CAISESVGAAEYEQYF.

This chain joins TRBV7-9 and TRBJ2-3; perhaps D is TRBD1 or TRBD2 (5 bases each). Between the trimmed V and J ends, which lost 2 bases and 0 bases, there was a span of 12 bases. There are 16 residues in the CDR3. Germline values: CDR1 SEHNR, CDR2 FQNEAQ (reference sequence). This CDR3 reads CASSLLGTRSTDTQYF. The CDR3 DNA is TGTGCCAGCAGCTTACTAGGGACCAGGAGCACAGATACGCAGTATTTT.